One T cell receptor (beta chain) is described in this entry. Trimming at V came to 5 bases and at J to 7 bases, leaving 6 bases not matched to a gene. The CDR3 is 15 amino acids. From germline, CDR1 is SNHLY and CDR2 FYNNEI. The entry originates in a study of blood T cell repertoires in COVID-19. Study-level information: Samples of COVID-19 (acute and convalescent) were obtained from the United States, Italy and Spain. T cells, B-cell-depleted T cells, or PBMCs provided the cDNA or gDNA that served as material.

Seattle's cohort entered during active infection and was followed longitudinally. Original processing notes: Amplified reference gene primers provided the basis for estimating nucleated cell counts. Here immunoSEQ multiplex PCR was the method, and the copy in TCRdb shows in-frame clones only, minus some. V and J calls and clone size are those listed in that table; D and trimming were worked out from the DNA. The sample lists about 250,000 clones; 70% to 90% were seen once. The sample was peripheral blood. The chain carries TRBV2 and TRBJ1-5, with 12 bases aligning to TRBD1. This receptor was obtained from a human donor with COVID-19, enrolled during active disease. The donor label of this sample is uncertain. The CDR3 loop is CASSPGTGGGQPQHF. The DNA of the CDR3 is TGTGCCAGCAGTCCCGGGACAGGGGGCGGACAGCCCCAGCATTTT.